This T cell receptor (beta chain) was observed in a study of blood T cell repertoires in COVID-19. About the research overall: Collection of acute and convalescent COVID-19 samples took place in the United States, Italy and Spain. T cells, B-cell-depleted T cells, or PBMCs provided the cDNA or gDNA that served as material.

The table came from immunoSEQ multiplex PCR; TCRdb's copy has only in-frame clones and leaves some out. The sample contains 130,000 or so clones, more than 75% of which appear only once. The CDR3 is 13 amino acids. V shed 6 bases and J 7 bases; nucleotides not matched to a gene: 5. The receptor comes from a man aged 55 to 70 with acute or convalescent COVID-19. This sequence joins TRBV12-3 or TRBV12-4 and TRBJ2-2; 7 nucleotides match TRBD1. Sequences were obtained from peripheral blood. The CDR3 loop is CASRIAGGGELFF. CDR3 bases: TGTGCCAGCAGAATCGCAGGGGGCGGGGAGCTGTTTTTT.